This is a list of T cell receptor beta chains from one sample in a study of cytomegalovirus exposure and HLA in healthy donors. The method was immunoSEQ multiplex PCR; TCRdb's version includes in-frame clones alone and lacks a portion of them. The sample lists around 280,000 clones, roughly 90% occurring once. Sequenced material: PBMCs. Receptors originate from a woman between 18 and 30 years old in good health and CMV-seronegative. Both conserved end residues are trimmed from each CDR3.

v_call: TRBV30; j_call: TRBJ2-7; cdr3_aa: AWRPSKGEQY
v_call: TRBV5-6; j_call: TRBJ2-1; cdr3_aa: ASSLDYSSYNEQF
v_call: TRBV10-1; j_call: TRBJ1-1; cdr3_aa: ASSDGTGLNTEAF
v_call: TRBV5-6; j_call: TRBJ1-1; cdr3_aa: ASSGSRGPRPEAF
v_call: TRBV21-1; j_call: TRBJ1-1; cdr3_aa: ASSKDTTGENTEAF
v_call: TRBV5-1; j_call: TRBJ2-5; cdr3_aa: ASSRQMSEETQY
v_call: TRBV5-1; j_call: TRBJ2-4; cdr3_aa: ASSLSRTSGDIQY
v_call: TRBV6-1; j_call: TRBJ2-1; cdr3_aa: ASSETGGSYNEQF
v_call: TRBV25-1; j_call: TRBJ1-4; cdr3_aa: ASSEPSLTNEKLF
v_call: TRBV5-1; j_call: TRBJ1-1; cdr3_aa: ASSLEGRYTEAF
v_call: TRBV7-7; j_call: TRBJ2-5; cdr3_aa: ASSKLVQETQY
v_call: TRBV2; j_call: TRBJ1-5; cdr3_aa: ASSDQGSSNQPQH
v_call: TRBV4-2; j_call: TRBJ2-5; cdr3_aa: ASNNLGSSYQETQY
v_call: TRBV6-5; j_call: TRBJ2-7; cdr3_aa: ASSYSGLAGLYEQY
v_call: TRBV7-3; j_call: TRBJ2-1; cdr3_aa: ASSLNQGNNEQF